These 12 T cell receptor beta chains were all obtained from the same sample, sequenced in a study of cytomegalovirus exposure and HLA in healthy donors. This PCR relied on a set of 60 Vbeta primers and 13 Jbeta primers. Sequencing used immunoSEQ multiplex PCR; TCRdb keeps in-frame clones, though not all of them. The sample lists around 61,000 clones, around 62% occurring once. The sequenced material came from PBMCs. The receptors here all came from a man in his forties in good health and CMV-seropositive.

The chain has TRBV7-9 and TRBJ2-7; D possibly corresponds to TRBD2 (6 bases). Trimming removed 1 base from V and 1 base from J, with 14 bases in between. CDR3 length: 16 residues. CDR1 is SEHNR and CDR2 is FQNEAQ in the germline V gene (reference sequence). This CDR3 reads CASSLDPLAPSYEQYF. In DNA form, the CDR3 reads TGTGCCAGCAGCTTAGATCCCCTAGCGCCATCCTACGAGCAGTACTTC.

The chain links TRBV7-2 to TRBJ2-7; weak D call: TRBD1 (6 bases). Trimming pared 5 bases from V and 4 bases from J, leaving 15 bases between. The CDR3 is 14 residues long. Germline V gene sequence: CDR1 SGHTA, CDR2 FQGNSA. Here the CDR3 DNA reads TGTGCCAGCAGCGGTGCCGGGACACCATACGAGCAGTACTTC. Amino acids: CASSGAGTPYEQYF.

As regards this clone: The junction does not match germline at one end; this may be a read error. The rearrangement joins TRBV19 to TRBJ1-6; no definite D call. Germline V gives CDR1 LNHDA, CDR2 SQIVND (reference sequence). CDR3 size: 13 residues. DNA for the CDR3: TGTGCCACCCAAGGGAGCTATATTTCACCCCTCCACTTT. Protein: CATQGSYISPLHF.

There are a few counts of this clone. V gene TRBV6-1 combines with J gene TRBJ1-1, with 8 bases that match TRBD1. Per germline, CDR1 MNHNS and CDR2 SASEGT. CDR3 length equals 14 residues. After removal of 5 bases from V and 4 bases from J, the junction contained 6 bases not matched to a gene. The CDR3 sequence: CASSSTGGSTEAFF. For the CDR3, the DNA is TGTGCCAGCAGTTCCACAGGGGGATCCACTGAAGCTTTCTTT.

A note on this clone: A read error may produce the germline difference seen at one junction end. V and J are TRBV7-9 and TRBJ1-1, with TRBD1 as a possible D gene (6 bases). This CDR3 has 14 residues. Germline CDR1 reads SEHNR; CDR2 reads FQNEAQ (reference sequence). The CDR3 DNA follows: TGTTCCAGCAGCTTAGTTTCTCCGGGGGGCAGGTCTTTCTTT. Amino acid sequence: CSSSLVSPGGRSFF.

This chain links TRBV5-6 with TRBJ2-1, with 7 bases fitting TRBD2. The J segment lost 6 bases and the V segment lost 0 bases, leaving 6 bases of the junction unmatched. The CDR3 sequence is 15 residues long. Germline V gene data show CDR1 as SGHDT and CDR2 as YYEEEE. CDR3 in amino acids: CASSLVGGMTNEQFF. Here the CDR3 DNA reads TGTGCCAGCAGCTTGGTGGGGGGGATGACCAATGAGCAGTTCTTC.

The rearrangement links TRBV7-2 to TRBJ2-7, with TRBD1 as a possible D gene (7 bases). V lost 0 bases, J lost 1 base, and 13 bases lay in between. CDR1 SGHTA and CDR2 FQGNSA come from the germline V gene. The CDR3 contains 16 residues. The CDR3 coding sequence is TGTGCCAGCAGCTTAGCGGGGGGACAGTTTTCCTACGAGCAGTACTTC. The encoded protein is CASSLAGGQFSYEQYF.

The genes are TRBV19 and TRBJ2-7, with a tentative D call TRBD2 (6 bases). The V gene lost 5 bases and the J gene lost 5 bases, with 19 bases spanning the gap. CDR3 size: 15 residues. Germline V gene lookup returns CDR1 LNHDA and CDR2 SQIVND (reference sequence). CDR3: CASSARRGGVNEQYF. The DNA of the CDR3 is TGTGCCAGTAGTGCTAGGCGGGGTGGTGTTAACGAGCAGTACTTC. The full variable domain, rest sourced from reference TRBV19 and TRBJ2-7, is DGGITQSPKYLFRKEGQNVTLSCEQNLNHDAMYWYRQDPGQGLRLIYYSQIVNDFQKGDIAEGYSVSREKKESFPLTVTSAQKNPTAFYLCASSARRGGVNEQYFGPGTRLTVT.

This chain uses TRBV7-8 with TRBJ1-2, with TRBD1 matching 8 bases. This CDR3 has 14 residues. After removal of 5 bases from V and 4 bases from J, the junction contained 6 bases not matched to a gene. Germline CDR1 reads SGHVS; CDR2 reads FQNEAQ. DNA of the CDR3: TGTGCCAGCAGCCCCAACGGACAGGGCTATGGCTACACCTTC. Protein product: CASSPNGQGYGYTF.

This clone was observed a few times. This chain links TRBV30 with TRBJ2-5; D is perhaps TRBD2 (6 bases). CDR1 and CDR2 (germline): GTSNPN, SVGIG (reference sequence). The V end was cut by 3 bases, the J end by 5 bases, with 22 bases between. The CDR3 consists of 16 residues. The CDR3 loop reads CAWREGSGVVGETQYF. In DNA form, the CDR3 reads TGTGCCTGGAGAGAGGGTAGCGGAGTGGTAGGGGAGACCCAGTACTTC.

This clone turned up a few times. The chain carries TRBV27 and TRBJ2-7; 9 nucleotides align to TRBD2. CDR1 is MNHEY and CDR2 is SMNVEV in the germline V gene (reference sequence). J was trimmed by 2 bases and V by 6 bases; bases with no gene match: 8. The CDR3 is 15 amino acids. CDR3 loop: CASRLTSGQTYEQYF. The CDR3 region has the DNA TGTGCCAGCAGGCTCACTAGCGGGCAAACCTACGAGCAGTACTTC.

This chain uses TRBV11-2 with TRBJ1-5; D remains unclear. Germline CDR1 is SGHAT and CDR2 is FQNNGV. The CDR3 has 13 residues. V lost 0 bases to trimming and J lost 7 bases, with 7 bases between them. CDR3 sequence (DNA): TGTGCCAGCAGCTTAGAAGTCGGGCAGCCCCAGCATTTT. It is translated as CASSLEVGQPQHF.